This paragraph covers one TCR beta chain sequence. Its antigen target is currently unknown. No base quality information exists; no much larger clone differs at one position. The sample comes from a study of blood T cell repertoires in COVID-19 (dated by TCRdb to about 2020). Context from the whole study: The collaborator samples originated in the United States, Italy and Spain and spanned the acute and convalescent phases of COVID-19. Where HLA class I and class II types were available, the types were taken from metadata supplied by the sample provider, not from assay-based typing. The prospective study material was composed of cDNA or gDNA derived from T cells, B-cell-depleted T cells, or PBMCs. Sample metadata almost always included a de-identified subject ID, COVID-19 status, age in years and sex. The repertoires were made available in a free public database intended to serve as a resource for research on the immune response to SARS-CoV-2. Deeply sampled blood TCRbeta repertoires from subjects exposed to, actively infected with, or recovered from COVID-19 were included in the dataset. The samples were drawn from two sources: the first 160 participants of the ongoing ImmuneRACE study, and fewer than 1,500 subjects contributed by 6 global collaborators. Beyond this particular receptor, the publication reports: The quantity of clinical and demographic metadata differed by source and by participant and was supplied without curation.

TCRbeta CDR3 regions were amplified from genomic DNA using the immunoSEQ Assay, a bias-controlled multiplex PCR. In the source study's methods: Nucleated cell counts per sample were estimated from amplification of reference gene primers within the assay. To quantify the absolute abundance of each unique TCRbeta CDR3 rearrangement, sequence reads were collapsed and filtered. For each sample, productive Simpson clonality was calculated by taking the square root of Simpson's diversity index across productive rearrangements. As stored in TCRdb, this immuneACCESS dataset retains in-frame rearrangements with V and J assigned. A fraction of the clones does not appear; measured against another copy, unresolved V genes explain less than half of the discrepancy, and the remainder lacks a known reason. V and J calls plus clone size are reproduced from that table; the DNA served to infer D and trimming. For this sample there are fewer than 180,000 clones; 84% appear just once. The ten largest clones add up to around 2.2% of the sample.

Germline trimming: 6 bases from V, 2 bases from J; junction bases outside gene matches: 7. Including cysteine and phenylalanine, the CDR3 has 15 amino acids. CDR3 DNA is the only sequence kept; it has 45 bases, read in frame from the first base. Reading the germline V gene (reference sequence) gives CDR1 LGHDT and CDR2 YNNKEL. Whole blood was collected in K2EDTA tubes by collaborating institutions according to the institutions' own protocols. For TCRbeta analysis, collaborators shipped samples in one of three forms: frozen whole blood, isolated PBMCs, or DNA extracted from either of those sample types.

Source material: peripheral blood. The chain joins TRBV3-1 (or the pseudogene TRBV3-2) to TRBJ2-3, with 8 middle bases fitting TRBD2. This clonotype was obtained from a man between 70 and 80 years old with acute or convalescent COVID-19. The CDR3 sequence is CASRGGGPSTDTQYF. The nucleotide sequence is TGTGCCAGCAGAGGCGGGGGGCCATCCACAGATACGCAGTATTTT.